This passage covers 9 T cell receptor beta chains from one sample sequenced in a study of neoadjuvant anti-PD-1 for oral cavity cancer. Some clones are missing from TCRdb's copy, which holds only in-frame ones; the method was immunoSEQ multiplex PCR. The data hold 13,000 to 15,000 clones, with around 75% observed a single time. The sample here was PBMCs, taken before nivolumab (anti-PD-1) treatment. All receptors come from a person aged 35-80 years with oral cavity squamous cell carcinoma.

This chain joins TRBV5-1 and TRBJ2-7, with 10 bases identical to TRBD2. Germline CDR1 and CDR2: SGHRS and YFSETQ. This CDR3 is 15 amino acids long. The ends lost 1 base at V and 7 bases at J; junction bases unmatched: 8. CDR3 in amino acids: CASSLWSGRDGEQYF. The CDR3 DNA follows: TGCGCCAGCAGCTTGTGGAGCGGGAGGGATGGTGAGCAGTACTTC.

The V call is TRBV29-1, the J call TRBJ2-1; D gene ambiguous. There are 12 residues in the CDR3. V was clipped by 6 bases and J by 2 bases, with 8 bases between them. The germline V gene has CDR1 SQVTM and CDR2 ANQGSEA. The CDR3 loop reads CSVSLTYNEQFF. CDR3 sequence (DNA): TGCAGCGTCTCTCTTACCTACAATGAGCAGTTCTTC.

This rearrangement joins TRBV7-3 to TRBJ2-2; 9 bases match TRBD2. The CDR3 has 15 residues. The V gene end was trimmed by 5 bases and the J gene end by 14 bases; junction bases not matched to a gene: 15. Germline values: CDR1 SGHTA, CDR2 FQGTGA. The CDR3 DNA follows: TGTGCCAGCAGCCCCTTGACTAGCGGAGGGGGAAGTCTGTTTTTT. It yields the protein CASSPLTSGGGSLFF.

This clone was seen more than once but under ten times. The CDR3 nucleotides read TGTGCCAGCAGCCTCTTCCTGGGCGACCTACTGGTCTGGGAGCAGTTCTTC. It codes for CASSLFLGDLLVWEQFF. The chain is built from TRBV4-2 and TRBJ2-1; D not resolved. Trimming left V 4 bases short and J 10 bases short, with 26 bases between. Germline-derived CDR1 and CDR2 are LGHNA and YNFKEQ. The CDR3 has 17 residues.

The chain has TRBV27 and TRBJ2-2; 9 nucleotides align to TRBD1. Trimming took 4 bases from V and 1 from J; bases not matched to a gene: 10. The CDR3 covers 18 residues. Germline V CDR1 and CDR2: MNHEY, SMNVEV (reference sequence). The CDR3 region has the DNA TGTGCCAGCAGTTCAACTTGGACAGGGGCCGAGAACACCGGGGAGCTGTTTTTT. This translates into CASSSTWTGAENTGELFF.

The chain links TRBV5-1 to TRBJ2-1; D unresolved. CDR3 length equals 19 residues. From germline, CDR1 is SGHRS and CDR2 YFSETQ. V was clipped by 0 bases and J by 3 bases, with 22 bases between them. The CDR3 protein is CASSLGHAGFTLVYNEQFF. CDR3 bases: TGCGCCAGCAGCTTGGGCCATGCCGGGTTTACCCTCGTCTACAATGAGCAGTTCTTC.

The genes are TRBV5-1 and TRBJ2-7; 11 bases map to TRBD1. V dropped 4 bases and J dropped 4; count of bases not matched to a gene: 4. Germline values: CDR1 SGHRS, CDR2 YFSETQ. The CDR3 length is 14 residues. CDR3 region: CASSHGQGAYEQYF. The DNA of the CDR3 is TGCGCCAGCAGCCACGGACAGGGGGCGTACGAGCAGTACTTC.

This clone has more than one count but fewer than ten. The rearrangement joins TRBV7-3 to TRBJ1-6; the D gene is possibly TRBD1 (5 bases). The CDR3 totals 15 residues. V lost 1 base and J lost 5, with 9 bases in between. Germline V gene data show CDR1 as SGHTA and CDR2 as FQGTGA. For the CDR3, the DNA is TGTGCCAGCAGCTTAAATCCAGGGAATAATTCACCCCTCCACTTT. It encodes CASSLNPGNNSPLHF.

CDR3 nucleotides: TGTGCCAGCAGCGCGGACAGGGGCTACGAGCAGTACTTC. This sequence encodes CASSADRGYEQYF. The chain joins TRBV2 to TRBJ2-7, with 9 bases identical to TRBD1. The CDR3 consists of 13 residues. Germline CDR1 is SNHLY and CDR2 is FYNNEI. Unmatched junction bases numbered 3, after V lost 6 bases and J lost 3 bases.